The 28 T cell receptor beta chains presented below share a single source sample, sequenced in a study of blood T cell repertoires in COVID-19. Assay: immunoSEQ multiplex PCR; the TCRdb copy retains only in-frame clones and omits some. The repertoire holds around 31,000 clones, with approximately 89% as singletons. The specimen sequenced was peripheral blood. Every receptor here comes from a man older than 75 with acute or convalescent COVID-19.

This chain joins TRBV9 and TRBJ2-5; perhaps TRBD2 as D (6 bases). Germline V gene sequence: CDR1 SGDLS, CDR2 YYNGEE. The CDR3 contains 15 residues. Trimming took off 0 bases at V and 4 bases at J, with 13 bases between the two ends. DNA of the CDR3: TGTGCCAGCAGCGTAGGTGGTGGGACTCGAGAGACCCAGTACTTC. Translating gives CASSVGGGTRETQYF.

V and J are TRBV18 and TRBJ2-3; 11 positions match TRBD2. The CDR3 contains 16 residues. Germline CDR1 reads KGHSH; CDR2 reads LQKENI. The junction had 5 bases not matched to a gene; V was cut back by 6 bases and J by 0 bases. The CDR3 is CASSPRLAGSTDTQYF. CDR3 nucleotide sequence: TGTGCCAGCTCCCCTAGACTAGCGGGGAGCACAGATACGCAGTATTTT.

The CDR3 here is CASSPWDRGGYTF. The CDR3 bases are TGTGCCAGCAGTCCTTGGGACAGGGGCGGCTACACCTTC. The rearrangement links TRBV6-5 to TRBJ1-2; 10 bases fit TRBD1. Per the germline V gene, CDR1 is MNHEY and CDR2 is SVGAGI. V was pared by 5 bases and J by 8 bases, with 5 bases of the junction left unmatched. This CDR3 region has 13 residues.

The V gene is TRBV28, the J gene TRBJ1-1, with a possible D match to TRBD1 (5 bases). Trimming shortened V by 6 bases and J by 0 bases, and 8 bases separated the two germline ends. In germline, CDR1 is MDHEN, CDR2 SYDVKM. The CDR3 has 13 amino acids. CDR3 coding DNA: TGTGCCAGCAGCCAGACAGTGAACACTGAAGCTTTCTTT. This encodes CASSQTVNTEAFF.

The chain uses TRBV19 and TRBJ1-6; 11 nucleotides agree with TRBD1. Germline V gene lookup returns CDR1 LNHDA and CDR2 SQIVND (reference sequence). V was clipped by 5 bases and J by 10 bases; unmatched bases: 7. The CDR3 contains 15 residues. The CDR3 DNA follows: TGTGCCAGTAGTCGACCGGGACAGGGGGTCTCACCCCTCCACTTT. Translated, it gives CASSRPGQGVSPLHF.

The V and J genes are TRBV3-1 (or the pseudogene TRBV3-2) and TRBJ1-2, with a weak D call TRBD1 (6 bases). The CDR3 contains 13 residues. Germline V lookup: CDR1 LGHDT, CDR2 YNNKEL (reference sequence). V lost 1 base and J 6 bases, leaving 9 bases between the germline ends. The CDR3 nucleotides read TGTGCCAGCAGCCAAGGTCCAGGGGATGGCTACACCTTC. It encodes CASSQGPGDGYTF.

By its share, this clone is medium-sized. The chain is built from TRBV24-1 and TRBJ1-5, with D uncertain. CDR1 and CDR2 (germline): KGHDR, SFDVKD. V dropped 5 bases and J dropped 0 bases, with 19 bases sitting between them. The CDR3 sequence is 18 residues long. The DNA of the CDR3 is TGTGCCACCAGTGTCTTACCCCTGACATGCCTTAGCAATCAGCCCCAGCATTTT. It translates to CATSVLPLTCLSNQPQHF.

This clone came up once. The CDR3 region is CASSTGLAGGSSYNEQFF. As DNA, the CDR3 is TGTGCCAGTAGTACGGGACTAGCGGGAGGCAGCTCCTACAATGAGCAGTTCTTC. The V call is TRBV19, the J call TRBJ2-1; 15 bases are shared with TRBD2. CDR3 length: 18 residues. Germline loops: CDR1 LNHDA, CDR2 SQIVND (reference sequence). V lost 4 bases, J lost 0 bases, and 4 bases stayed unmatched.

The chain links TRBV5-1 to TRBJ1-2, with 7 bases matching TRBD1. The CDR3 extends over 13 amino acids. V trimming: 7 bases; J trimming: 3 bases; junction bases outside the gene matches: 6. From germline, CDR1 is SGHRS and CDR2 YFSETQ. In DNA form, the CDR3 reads TGCGCCAGCCGACAGGGTGGGGACTATGGCTACACCTTC. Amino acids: CASRQGGDYGYTF.

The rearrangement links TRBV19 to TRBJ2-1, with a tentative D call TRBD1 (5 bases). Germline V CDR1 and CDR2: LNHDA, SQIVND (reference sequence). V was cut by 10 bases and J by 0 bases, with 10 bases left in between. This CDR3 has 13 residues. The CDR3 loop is CATRQYSYNEQFF. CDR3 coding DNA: TGTGCCACCAGACAGTACTCCTACAATGAGCAGTTCTTC.

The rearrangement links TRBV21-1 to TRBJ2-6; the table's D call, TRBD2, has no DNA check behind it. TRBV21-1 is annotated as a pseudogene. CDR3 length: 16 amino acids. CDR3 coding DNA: TGTGCCAGCAGACTTAAACGGAGCTCTGGGGCCAACGTCCTGACTTTC. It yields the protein CASRLKRSSGANVLTF.

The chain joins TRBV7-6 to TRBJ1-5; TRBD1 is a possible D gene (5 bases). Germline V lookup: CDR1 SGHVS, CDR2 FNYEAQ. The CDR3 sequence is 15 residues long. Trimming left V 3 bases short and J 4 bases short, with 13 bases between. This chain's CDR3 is CASSFSSGGNQPQHF. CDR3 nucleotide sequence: TGTGCCAGCAGCTTTTCATCCGGGGGGAATCAGCCCCAGCATTTT.

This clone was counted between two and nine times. The CDR3: CATYIPGVEKLFF. The CDR3 nucleotides read TGTGCCACCTACATCCCAGGGGTCGAAAAACTGTTTTTT. The chain joins TRBV10-3 to TRBJ1-4; tentative D call: TRBD1 (6 bases). The germline V and J ends were trimmed by 10 bases and 8 bases, with 17 bases remaining between them. The CDR3 sequence is 13 residues long. The V gene's germline CDR1 is ENHRY and CDR2 SYGVKD.

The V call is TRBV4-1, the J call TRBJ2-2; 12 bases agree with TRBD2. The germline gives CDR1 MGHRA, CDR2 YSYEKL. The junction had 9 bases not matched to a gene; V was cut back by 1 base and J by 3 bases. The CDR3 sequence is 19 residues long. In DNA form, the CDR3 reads TGCGCCAGCAGCCAAGGGGTAACTAGCGGGAGGAGGGACACCGGGGAGCTGTTTTTT. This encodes CASSQGVTSGRRDTGELFF.

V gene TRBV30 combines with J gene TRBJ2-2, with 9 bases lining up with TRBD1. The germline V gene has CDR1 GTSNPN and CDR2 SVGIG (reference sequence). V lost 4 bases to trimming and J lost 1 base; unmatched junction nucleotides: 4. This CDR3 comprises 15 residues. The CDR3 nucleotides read TGTGCCTGGACGGGACAGGGCAAGAACACCGGGGAGCTGTTTTTT. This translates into CAWTGQGKNTGELFF.

The CDR3 is CASSFLQGPTGELFF. The CDR3 DNA is TGTGCCAGCAGCTTCCTACAGGGACCCACCGGGGAGCTGTTTTTT. This chain joins TRBV7-6 and TRBJ2-2, with D possibly matching TRBD1 (6 bases). CDR1 is SGHVS and CDR2 is FNYEAQ in the germline V gene. The CDR3 totals 15 residues. Trimming took off 3 bases at V and 4 bases at J, with 12 bases between the two ends.

CDR3 sequence reads: CASSHSKAEQYF. The CDR3 region has the DNA TGTGCCAGCAGCCACTCCAAAGCGGAGCAGTACTTC. V and J are TRBV3-1 (or the pseudogene TRBV3-2) and TRBJ2-7; D is unresolved. Germline CDR1 reads LGHDT; CDR2 reads YNNKEL (reference sequence). The CDR3 length is 12 residues. Trimming took off 3 bases at V and 7 bases at J, with 10 bases between the two ends.

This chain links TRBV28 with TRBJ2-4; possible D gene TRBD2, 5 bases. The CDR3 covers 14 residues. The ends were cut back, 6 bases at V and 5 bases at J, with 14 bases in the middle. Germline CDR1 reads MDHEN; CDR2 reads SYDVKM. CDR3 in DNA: TGTGCCAGCAGCGGAGGATCTCTCGAAAACATTCAGTACTTC. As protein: CASSGGSLENIQYF.

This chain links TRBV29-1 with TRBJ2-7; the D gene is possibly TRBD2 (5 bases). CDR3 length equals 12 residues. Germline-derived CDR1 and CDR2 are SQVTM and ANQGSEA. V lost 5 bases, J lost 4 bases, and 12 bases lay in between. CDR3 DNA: TGCAGCGTTCGCGGGTTTCGGTACGAGCAGTACTTC. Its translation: CSVRGFRYEQYF.

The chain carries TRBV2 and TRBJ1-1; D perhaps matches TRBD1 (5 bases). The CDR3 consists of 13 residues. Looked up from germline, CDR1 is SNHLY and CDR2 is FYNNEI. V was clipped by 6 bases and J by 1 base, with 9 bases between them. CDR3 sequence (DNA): TGTGCCAGCAGGCTGGACACGAACACTGAAGCTTTCTTT. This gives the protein CASRLDTNTEAFF. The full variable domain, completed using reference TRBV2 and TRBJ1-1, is EPEVTQTPSHQVTQMGQEVILRCVPISNHLYFYWYRQILGQKVEFLVSFYNNEISEKSEIFDDQFSVERPDGSNFTLKIRSTKLEDSAMYFCASRLDTNTEAFFGQGTRLTVV.

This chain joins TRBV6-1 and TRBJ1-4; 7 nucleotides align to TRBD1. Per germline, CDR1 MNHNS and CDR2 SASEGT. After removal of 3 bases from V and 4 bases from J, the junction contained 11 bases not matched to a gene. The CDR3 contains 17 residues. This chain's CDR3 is CASSEGVRRDSNEKLFF. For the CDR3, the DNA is TGTGCCAGCAGTGAGGGTGTACGGCGGGACAGTAATGAAAAACTGTTTTTT.

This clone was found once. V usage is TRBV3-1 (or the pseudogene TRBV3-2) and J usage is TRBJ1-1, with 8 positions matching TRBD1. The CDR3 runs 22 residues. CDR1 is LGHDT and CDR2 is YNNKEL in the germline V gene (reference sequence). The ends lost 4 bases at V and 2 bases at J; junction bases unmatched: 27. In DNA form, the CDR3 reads TGTGCCAGCAGCCCCCAAGACCCCTATGGGACCGATCCGGGACAGGAAAACACTGAAGCTTTCTTT. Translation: CASSPQDPYGTDPGQENTEAFF.

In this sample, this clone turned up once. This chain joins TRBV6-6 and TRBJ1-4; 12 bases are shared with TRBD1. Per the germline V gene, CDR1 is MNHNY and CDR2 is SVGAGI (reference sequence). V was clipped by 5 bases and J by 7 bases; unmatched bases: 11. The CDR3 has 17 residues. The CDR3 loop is CASSPGTGGAWSEKLFF. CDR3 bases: TGTGCCAGCAGTCCCGGGACAGGGGGCGCGTGGAGTGAAAAACTGTTTTTT.

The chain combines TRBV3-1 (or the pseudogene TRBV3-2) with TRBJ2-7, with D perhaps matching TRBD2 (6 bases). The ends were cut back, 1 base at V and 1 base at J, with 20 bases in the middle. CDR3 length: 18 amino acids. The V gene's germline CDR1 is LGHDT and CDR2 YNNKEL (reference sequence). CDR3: CASSQVGPSVGLSYEQYF. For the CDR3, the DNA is TGTGCCAGCAGCCAAGTCGGGCCTAGCGTAGGCTTATCCTACGAGCAGTACTTC.

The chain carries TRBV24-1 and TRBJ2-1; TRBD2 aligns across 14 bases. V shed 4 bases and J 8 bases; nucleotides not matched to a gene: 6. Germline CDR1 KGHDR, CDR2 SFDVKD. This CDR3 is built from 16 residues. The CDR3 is CATSDRTSGRWDEQFF. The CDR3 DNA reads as TGTGCCACCAGTGACCGGACTAGCGGGAGGTGGGATGAGCAGTTCTTC.

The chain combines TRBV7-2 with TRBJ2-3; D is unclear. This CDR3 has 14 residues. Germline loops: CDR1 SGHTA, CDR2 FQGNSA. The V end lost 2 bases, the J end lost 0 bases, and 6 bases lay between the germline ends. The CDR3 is CASSLSPSTDTQYF. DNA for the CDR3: TGTGCCAGCAGCTTATCTCCTAGCACAGATACGCAGTATTTT.

In DNA, the CDR3 is TGTGCCAGCAGTGTTGGACTCACAGATACGCAGTATTTT. Amino acids: CASSVGLTDTQYF. J is TRBJ2-3 and V is TRBV2; D is possibly TRBD2 (5 bases). Trimming shortened V by 4 bases and J by 2 bases, and 7 bases separated the two germline ends. The CDR3 runs 13 residues. Germline values: CDR1 SNHLY, CDR2 FYNNEI.

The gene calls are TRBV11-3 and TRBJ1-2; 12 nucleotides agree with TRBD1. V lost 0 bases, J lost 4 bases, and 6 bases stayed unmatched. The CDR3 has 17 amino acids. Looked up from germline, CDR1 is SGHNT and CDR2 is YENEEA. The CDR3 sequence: CASSLEGQGAFRYGYTF. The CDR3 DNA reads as TGTGCCAGCAGCTTAGAGGGACAGGGGGCATTCCGCTATGGCTACACCTTC.